This T cell receptor beta chain was identified in a study of blood T cells in healthy people across ages. CDR3 length: 16 amino acids. V trimming: 5 bases; J trimming: 10 bases; junction bases outside the gene matches: 15. In germline, CDR1 is SGHTA, CDR2 FQGNSA. Points on this clonotype: What it binds is unknown.

A J-beta primer mix and a sample-barcoded 5' primer were used in a second PCR of about 7 to 11 cycles. Each cDNA molecule received a tag from a template-switch adaptor that had 12 random nucleotides. Via MiXCR, TCRdb re-called the 5' RACE reads, giving one row per CDR3 protein. Of around 1.1 million distinct CDR3 sequences listed, more than 30% were seen once; the top ten hold around 13%. Broader study findings: The study found more naive CD4+ cells and higher diversity in long-lived than aged donors.

The source of this sequence is a man younger than 30 in good health. The chain has TRBV7-2 and TRBJ2-3, with 10 bases identical to TRBD1. Sequenced input: blood. The CDR3 DNA sequence: TGTACCAGCAGCCTAATCGGACAGGGGGTGAAAGTTGCGCAGTATTTT. This translates into CTSSLIGQGVKVAQYF.